This entry lists 19 T cell receptor beta chains sequenced from one sample in a study of cytomegalovirus exposure and HLA in healthy donors. Researchers ran the PCR with 60 Vbeta and 13 Jbeta primers. Some clones are missing from TCRdb's copy, which holds only in-frame ones; the method was immunoSEQ multiplex PCR. Seen here are 180,000 or so clones, about 9% observed once, and the top ten hold 1% to 1.5%. Sample: PBMCs. The receptors here all came from a woman in her twenties or thirties in good health and CMV-seropositive.

The genes are TRBV29-1 and TRBJ1-5, with a possible D match to TRBD1 (5 bases). Germline CDR1 SQVTM, CDR2 ANQGSEA. Deletions cut 7 bases from V and 9 bases from J, with 19 bases between. The CDR3 sequence is 13 residues long. The CDR3 sequence is CSATQAPHLPQHF. The CDR3, as DNA: TGCAGCGCCACACAGGCCCCCCATCTGCCCCAGCATTTT. The full variable domain, with the rest looked up from reference TRBV29-1 and TRBJ1-5, is SAVISQKPSRDICQRGTSLTIQCQVDSQVTMMFWYRQQPGQSLTLIATANQGSEATYESGFVIDKFPISRPNLTFSTLTVSNMSPEDSSIYLCSATQAPHLPQHFGDGTRLSIL.

The rearrangement joins TRBV2 to TRBJ2-7; D is unresolved. Germline loops: CDR1 SNHLY, CDR2 FYNNEI. The CDR3 runs to 13 residues. V lost 7 bases and J lost 2, with 12 bases in between. The CDR3 region is CASIITPTYEQYF. The CDR3 region has the DNA TGTGCCAGCATCATAACCCCTACCTACGAGCAGTACTTC.

The V call is TRBV5-1, the J call TRBJ1-2; a weak D match, TRBD1 (5 bases). Trimming removed 6 bases from V and 4 bases from J, with 25 bases in between. This CDR3 is 17 amino acids long. Germline-derived CDR1 and CDR2 are SGHRS and YFSETQ. For the CDR3, the DNA is TGCGCCAGCACCAAGGCCCTTACAGGAGCCCCGACCTATGGCTACACCTTC. Its translation is CASTKALTGAPTYGYTF. Based on the CDR3 plus reference TRBV5-1 and TRBJ1-2, the full variable domain is KAGVTQTPRYLIKTRGQQVTLSCSPISGHRSVSWYQQTPGQGLQFLFEYFSETQRNKGNFPGRFSGRQFSNSRSEMNVSTLELGDSALYLCASTKALTGAPTYGYTFGSGTRLTVV.

The gene calls are TRBV11-2 and TRBJ1-2, with TRBD1 matching 11 bases. The germline V gene encodes CDR1 SGHAT and CDR2 FQNNGV. The V and J ends lost 0 bases and 8 bases, in that order; junction bases with no gene match: 2. This CDR3 spans 14 amino acids. This CDR3 is CASSLDGTGGGYTF. CDR3 nucleotides: TGTGCCAGCAGCTTAGATGGGACAGGGGGAGGCTACACCTTC.

The gene calls are TRBV4-1 and TRBJ2-7; 11 bases agree with TRBD1. CDR1 and CDR2 (germline): MGHRA, YSYEKL. Germline trimming cut 4 bases from V and 5 bases from J; bases unmatched to any gene: 4. The CDR3 has 14 amino acids. Written as DNA, the CDR3 is TGCGCCAGCAGCCTCCGGACAGGGGGCGACGAGCAGTACTTC. This encodes CASSLRTGGDEQYF.

This clone was counted only a few times. The genes are TRBV19 and TRBJ2-7; no clear D. V lost 6 bases, J lost 1 base, and 10 bases lay in between. This CDR3 has 13 amino acids. CDR1 and CDR2 from the germline V gene are LNHDA and SQIVND (reference sequence). The DNA of the CDR3 is TGTGCCAGTAGGGCAGCGTTATCCTACGAGCAGTACTTC. This sequence encodes CASRAALSYEQYF. Combining the CDR3 with reference TRBV19 and TRBJ2-7 gives the whole variable domain DGGITQSPKYLFRKEGQNVTLSCEQNLNHDAMYWYRQDPGQGLRLIYYSQIVNDFQKGDIAEGYSVSREKKESFPLTVTSAQKNPTAFYLCASRAALSYEQYFGPGTRLTVT.

The genes are TRBV30 and TRBJ2-5; 7 positions agree with TRBD2. The germline CDR1 and CDR2 sequences are GTSNPN and SVGIG (reference sequence). V trimming: 0 bases; J trimming: 4 bases; junction bases outside the gene matches: 8. This CDR3 region has 15 residues. The CDR3 DNA follows: TGTGCCTGGAGTGTACTGGCGGGAGCTGCAGAGACCCAGTACTTC. Protein sequence: CAWSVLAGAAETQYF.

This clone has a handful of counts. V usage is TRBV10-1 and J usage is TRBJ1-1; tentative D call: TRBD1 (6 bases). Per the germline V gene, CDR1 is WNHNN and CDR2 is SYGVQD (reference sequence). The CDR3 length is 15 residues. Trimming took 1 base from V and 3 from J, leaving 12 bases between them. CDR3: CASSEYRRGYTEAFF. In DNA form, the CDR3 reads TGCGCCAGCAGTGAGTATCGCAGGGGATACACTGAAGCTTTCTTT.

This chain connects TRBV5-1 to TRBJ1-2, with D tentatively TRBD1 (5 bases). The CDR3 runs to 16 residues. V was pared by 0 bases and J by 4 bases, with 16 bases between. Germline CDR1 SGHRS, CDR2 YFSETQ. CDR3 nucleotide sequence: TGCGCCAGCAGCTTGGTGTCTGGAACAGGCTCCTATGGCTACACCTTC. Protein product: CASSLVSGTGSYGYTF.

This clone was seen more than once but under ten times. This chain links TRBV9 with TRBJ2-7; 15 positions match TRBD2. The CDR3 runs 15 residues. Looked up from germline, CDR1 is SGDLS and CDR2 is YYNGEE. Unmatched junction bases numbered 4, after V lost 3 bases and J lost 6 bases. The CDR3 here is CASSEPGLAGGEQYF. Written as DNA, the CDR3 is TGTGCCAGCAGCGAACCGGGACTAGCGGGAGGCGAGCAGTACTTC.

This clone has a single count. This chain connects TRBV11-2 to TRBJ1-2, with 8 nucleotides matching TRBD1. V trimming: 2 bases; J trimming: 6 bases; junction bases outside the gene matches: 5. The CDR3 contains 14 residues. Germline V lookup: CDR1 SGHAT, CDR2 FQNNGV. CDR3 in DNA: TGTGCCAGCAGCTTACTCCAGGGGGCGGATGGCTACACCTTC. Its protein product is CASSLLQGADGYTF. Variable domain in full (rest from reference TRBV11-2 and TRBJ1-2): EAGVAQSPRYKIIEKRQSVAFWCNPISGHATLYWYQQILGQGPKLLIQFQNNGVVDDSQLPKDRFSAERLKGVDSTLKIQPAKLEDSAVYLCASSLLQGADGYTFGSGTRLTVV.

The rearrangement links TRBV5-3 to TRBJ2-3, with 13 bases lining up with TRBD2. TRBV5-3 belongs to the ORF category, with a function that is uncertain. The CDR3 has 14 amino acids. Unmatched junction bases numbered 4, after V lost 7 bases and J lost 5 bases. CDR3 sequence: CARPGTSGKDTQYF. The CDR3 DNA is TGTGCCAGACCGGGGACTAGCGGGAAAGATACGCAGTATTTT.

Only a few counts were recorded for this clone. In the same sample, other DNA sequences code for this CDR3. The chain links TRBV28 to TRBJ2-7; D not resolved. This CDR3 contains 12 residues. V lost 2 bases to trimming and J lost 2 bases, with 4 bases between them. Germline V gene data show CDR1 as MDHEN and CDR2 as SYDVKM. CDR3 protein: CASSLTAYEQYF. CDR3 nucleotide sequence: TGTGCCAGCAGTTTAACGGCCTACGAGCAGTACTTC.

The rearrangement joins TRBV6-5 to TRBJ2-1; possibly TRBD1 for D (5 bases). There are 14 residues in the CDR3. The germline gives CDR1 MNHEY, CDR2 SVGAGI. The V and J ends lost 8 bases and 7 bases respectively, with 18 bases between them. The CDR3 region has the DNA TGTGCCAGCGGACGGACAAATCGGCCAAATGAGCAGTTCTTC. This encodes CASGRTNRPNEQFF.

In the case of this clone: This CDR3 is also generated by other DNA sequences in the sample. The V gene is TRBV4-1, the J gene TRBJ2-7; 11 bases match TRBD2. V lost 3 bases to trimming and J lost 0 bases; unmatched junction nucleotides: 1. This CDR3 has 15 residues. Germline CDR1 and CDR2: MGHRA and YSYEKL. The CDR3 here is CASSQGLAVSYEQYF. CDR3 sequence (DNA): TGCGCCAGCAGCCAGGGACTAGCGGTCTCCTACGAGCAGTACTTC.

This chain joins TRBV7-2 and TRBJ1-5; 7 positions match TRBD1. With 4 bases clipped from V and 11 bases from J, the junction kept 11 bases outside the gene matches. The germline V gene has CDR1 SGHTA and CDR2 FQGNSA. The CDR3 is 14 amino acids. CDR3 nucleotide sequence: TGTGCCAGCAGCTCATACGTGACAGGGTTGGCCCAGCATTTT. Its translation is CASSSYVTGLAQHF. Together with reference TRBV7-2 and TRBJ1-5, the CDR3 gives the full variable domain: GAGVSQSPSNKVTEKGKDVELRCDPISGHTALYWYRQSLGQGLEFLIYFQGNSAPDKSGLPSDRFSAERTGGSVSTLTIQRTQQEDSAVYLCASSSYVTGLAQHFGDGTRLSIL.

This rearrangement joins TRBV5-1 to TRBJ1-6, with a tentative D call TRBD1 (5 bases). The ends were cut back, 0 bases at V and 8 bases at J, with 12 bases in the middle. The germline CDR1 and CDR2 sequences are SGHRS and YFSETQ. CDR3 length equals 15 residues. CDR3 region: CASSLVGASDSPLHF. In DNA, the CDR3 is TGCGCCAGCAGCTTGGTAGGGGCTTCGGATTCACCCCTCCACTTT.

This clone was picked up a small number of times. V usage is TRBV5-6 and J usage is TRBJ2-7, with TRBD2 matching 7 bases. CDR1 SGHDT and CDR2 YYEEEE come from the germline V gene. The ends lost 5 bases at V and 0 bases at J; junction bases unmatched: 5. The CDR3 spans 14 residues. CDR3 sequence reads: CASRLSGGSYEQYF. As DNA, the CDR3 is TGTGCCAGCAGGTTATCGGGGGGCTCCTACGAGCAGTACTTC.

In this sample, this clone turned up a few times. This chain uses TRBV30 with TRBJ2-3; D possibly corresponds to TRBD1 (6 bases). Germline lookup yields CDR1 GTSNPN and CDR2 SVGIG (reference sequence). This CDR3 has 12 residues. V lost 4 bases, J lost 1 base, and 6 bases lay in between. The chain's CDR3 is CAWKGGTDTQYF. The CDR3 nucleotides read TGTGCCTGGAAGGGGGGCACAGATACGCAGTATTTT.